These 27 T cell receptor beta chains were all obtained from the same sample, sequenced in a study of shared clonotypes between healthy human individuals. Only in-frame clones appear in the TCRdb table, and some are missing; sequencing was by immunoSEQ multiplex PCR. The data hold 1.6 million or so clones, with over 95% observed a single time. The sample comprised naive CD4+ T cells sorted from blood. Subset here: CD45RA+ positively selected. The receptor source for this set is a man younger than 40 in good health.

The V call is TRBV23-1, the J call TRBJ2-2; the D is unclear. TRBV23-1 is designated an ORF whose function remains uncertain. The CDR3 runs to 10 residues. V lost 5 bases to trimming and J lost 7 bases, with 2 bases between them. CDR3 sequence (DNA): TGCGCCAGCAGTTTCGGGGAGCTGTTTTTT. It is translated as CASSFGELFF.

V and J are TRBV25-1 and TRBJ2-2; 10 positions agree with TRBD2. CDR3 length equals 14 residues. The germline V gene encodes CDR1 MGHDK and CDR2 SYGVNS. The trim removed 9 bases at V and 2 bases at J, leaving 3 bases unmatched. The CDR3 DNA follows: TGTGCCAGTCTAGCGGGGGCCAACACCGGGGAGCTGTTTTTT. This gives the protein CASLAGANTGELFF.

This sequence joins TRBV19 and TRBJ1-3; D is unresolved. Trimming shortened V by 5 bases and J by 1 base, and 0 bases separated the two germline ends. Germline V gene data show CDR1 as LNHDA and CDR2 as SQIVND (reference sequence). The CDR3 runs 11 residues. The CDR3 here is CASSSGNTIYF. CDR3 nucleotides: TGTGCCAGTAGTTCTGGAAACACCATATATTTT. The full variable domain, with the rest looked up from reference TRBV19 and TRBJ1-3, is DGGITQSPKYLFRKEGQNVTLSCEQNLNHDAMYWYRQDPGQGLRLIYYSQIVNDFQKGDIAEGYSVSREKKESFPLTVTSAQKNPTAFYLCASSSGNTIYFGEGSWLTVV.

The chain is built from TRBV10-3 and TRBJ1-4; D gene uncertain. V lost 3 bases and J 4 bases, leaving 6 bases between the germline ends. Per the germline V gene, CDR1 is ENHRY and CDR2 is SYGVKD. The CDR3 consists of 13 residues. The CDR3: CAISDGRNEKLFF. In DNA form, the CDR3 reads TGTGCCATCAGTGACGGTCGTAATGAAAAACTGTTTTTT.

J is TRBJ1-2 and V is TRBV7-9, with 9 bases aligning to TRBD1. The CDR3 is 14 residues long. The junction had 11 bases not matched to a gene; V was cut back by 5 bases and J by 10 bases. Germline CDR1 and CDR2: SEHNR and FQNEAQ (reference sequence). This CDR3 is CASSLTGGALDYTF. CDR3 nucleotide sequence: TGTGCCAGCAGCCTAACAGGGGGCGCATTAGACTACACCTTC. Variable domain in full (rest from reference TRBV7-9 and TRBJ1-2): DTGVSQNPRHKITKRGQNVTFRCDPISEHNRLYWYRQTLGQGPEFLTYFQNEAQLEKSRLLSDRFSAERPKGSFSTLEIQRTEQGDSAMYLCASSLTGGALDYTFGSGTRLTVV.

This chain links TRBV5-1 with TRBJ1-1, with D possibly TRBD1 on 5 matching bases. V was pared by 4 bases and J by 6 bases, with 22 bases between. Per the germline V gene, CDR1 is SGHRS and CDR2 is YFSETQ. The CDR3 is made up of 16 amino acids. The chain's CDR3 is CASSRDPGSGYAEAFF. CDR3 DNA: TGCGCCAGCAGCCGGGACCCCGGGAGTGGTTACGCTGAAGCTTTCTTT.

This clone was detected once. This chain links TRBV5-5 with TRBJ2-7; D is tentatively TRBD1 or TRBD2 (5 bases each). The CDR3 spans 16 residues. Per the germline V gene, CDR1 is SGHKS and CDR2 is YYEKEE (reference sequence). V lost 1 base to trimming and J lost 0 bases, with 14 bases between them. The CDR3: CASSLRQGRISYEQYF. The CDR3 nucleotides read TGTGCCAGCAGCTTGAGGCAGGGACGGATCTCCTACGAGCAGTACTTC. The full variable domain, completed using reference TRBV5-5 and TRBJ2-7, is DAGVTQSPTHLIKTRGQQVTLRCSPISGHKSVSWYQQVLGQGPQFIFQYYEKEERGRGNFPDRFSARQFPNYSSELNVNALLLGDSALYLCASSLRQGRISYEQYFGPGTRLTVT.

This chain links TRBV20-1 with TRBJ2-7; weak D call: TRBD1 (6 bases). V lost 8 bases, J lost 6 bases, and 14 bases lay in between. This CDR3 contains 11 residues. CDR1 and CDR2 (germline): DFQATT, SNEGSKA (reference sequence). This CDR3 reads CSTQPRGEQYF. In DNA form, the CDR3 reads TGCAGTACCCAACCCAGGGGCGAGCAGTACTTC.

V usage is TRBV27 and J usage is TRBJ2-3; a weak D match, TRBD2 (6 bases). The V gene's germline CDR1 is MNHEY and CDR2 SMNVEV (reference sequence). This CDR3 spans 14 amino acids. V dropped 3 bases and J dropped 3 bases, with 10 bases sitting between them. In DNA form, the CDR3 reads TGTGCCAGCAGTTTCACGGGAGTGACAGATACGCAGTATTTT. Amino acids: CASSFTGVTDTQYF.

The chain couples TRBV9 to TRBJ2-3; D gene ambiguous. The ends were cut back, 1 base at V and 9 bases at J, with 6 bases in the middle. The CDR3 totals 11 residues. Germline assignment: CDR1 SGDLS and CDR2 YYNGEE. The CDR3 sequence: CASSVLETQYF. In nucleotides, the CDR3 is TGTGCCAGCAGCGTACTAGAAACGCAGTATTTT.

V and J are TRBV6-6 and TRBJ2-5; the match to TRBD1 covers 7 bases. J gave up 2 bases and V 5 bases, and 5 bases lay outside the gene matches. This CDR3 has 14 amino acids. CDR1 and CDR2 from the germline V gene are MNHNY and SVGAGI (reference sequence). CDR3 DNA sequence: TGTGCCAGCAGTATGACAGGGTTACAAGAGACCCAGTACTTC. Its translation is CASSMTGLQETQYF.

The rearrangement joins TRBV7-2 to TRBJ1-1; tentative D call: TRBD1 (5 bases). The CDR3 consists of 16 residues. V dropped 0 bases and J dropped 5 bases, with 16 bases sitting between them. Looked up from germline, CDR1 is SGHTA and CDR2 is FQGNSA. The CDR3 bases are TGTGCCAGCAGCTTAGCGCGTCCGGGGACTGGTACTGAAGCTTTCTTT. Amino acids: CASSLARPGTGTEAFF.

The V gene is TRBV10-3, the J gene TRBJ1-4, with D hard to call. CDR1 is ENHRY, CDR2 SYGVKD, per germline. CDR3 length equals 13 residues. V lost 7 bases and J 0 bases, leaving 6 bases between the germline ends. CDR3 protein: CAINGATNEKLFF. CDR3 sequence (DNA): TGTGCCATCAATGGAGCAACTAATGAAAAACTGTTTTTT.

The chain recombines TRBV5-4 with TRBJ2-2; D unresolved. Germline V gene sequence: CDR1 SGHNT, CDR2 YYREEE (reference sequence). Trimming removed 0 bases from V and 3 bases from J, with 9 bases in between. The CDR3 is 15 residues long. CDR3 coding DNA: TGTGCCAGCAGCTTGGCTGCAGGCCACACCGGGGAGCTGTTTTTT. It encodes CASSLAAGHTGELFF.

The J gene is TRBJ1-2, the V gene TRBV5-6; TRBD1 aligns across 10 bases. The CDR3 loop spans 15 amino acids. The germline CDR1 and CDR2 sequences are SGHDT and YYEEEE. The junction had 4 bases not matched to a gene; V was cut back by 3 bases and J by 2 bases. In DNA, the CDR3 is TGTGCCAGCAGCTGGGGGACAGGGGTCAACTATGGCTACACCTTC. This translates into CASSWGTGVNYGYTF.

This chain connects TRBV27 to TRBJ1-2; no clear D. This CDR3 has 16 amino acids. The V gene lost 8 bases and the J gene lost 0 bases, with 19 bases spanning the gap. Germline CDR1 MNHEY, CDR2 SMNVEV (reference sequence). The CDR3 spells CASLPSWVGANYGYTF. In DNA form, the CDR3 reads TGTGCCAGCCTCCCTTCATGGGTGGGTGCTAACTATGGCTACACCTTC.

The chain is built from TRBV2 and TRBJ2-3; 7 positions match TRBD2. The V gene's germline CDR1 is SNHLY and CDR2 FYNNEI. V shed 0 bases and J 6 bases; nucleotides not matched to a gene: 9. The CDR3 runs 16 residues. CDR3 in amino acids: CASSEALGRARDTQYF. The CDR3 coding sequence is TGTGCCAGCAGTGAAGCTCTGGGGAGGGCTCGCGATACGCAGTATTTT.

The chain uses TRBV14 and TRBJ1-3, with D uncertain. The germline V gene encodes CDR1 SGHDN and CDR2 FVKESK. V dropped 2 bases and J dropped 4 bases, with 6 bases sitting between them. The length of the CDR3 is 13 residues. CDR3 protein: CASSQTQGNTIYF. As DNA, the CDR3 is TGTGCCAGCAGCCAAACACAAGGAAACACCATATATTTT.

This clone was recorded only once. The chain uses TRBV28 and TRBJ1-2, with a tentative D call TRBD1 (6 bases). Per the germline V gene, CDR1 is MDHEN and CDR2 is SYDVKM. V was trimmed by 2 bases and J by 4 bases, leaving 8 bases between them. The CDR3 length is 13 residues. This chain's CDR3 is CASSLGTLYGYTF. The CDR3 DNA reads TGTGCCAGCAGTTTAGGGACACTCTATGGCTACACCTTC.

The rearrangement uses TRBV10-3 and TRBJ2-7, with unresolved D. The V gene's germline CDR1 is ENHRY and CDR2 SYGVKD. Trimming left V 0 bases short and J 5 bases short, with 8 bases between. CDR3 length: 13 amino acids. The CDR3 here is CAISESSADEQYF. The CDR3 DNA follows: TGTGCCATCAGTGAGTCGAGTGCGGACGAGCAGTACTTC.

This clone has more than one count but fewer than ten. Other DNA sequences in the sample encode the same CDR3. The chain uses TRBV6-6 and TRBJ2-7; D ambiguous. The CDR3 is made up of 11 amino acids. CDR1 and CDR2 from the germline V gene are MNHNY and SVGAGI (reference sequence). Trimming cost V 5 bases and J 3 bases, with 5 bases left between them. CDR3: CASSLGYEQYF. CDR3 in DNA: TGTGCCAGCAGTCTCGGCTACGAGCAGTACTTC.

The chain links TRBV27 to TRBJ1-1; the D is unclear. Germline CDR1 and CDR2: MNHEY and SMNVEV (reference sequence). Between the trimmed V and J ends, which lost 6 bases and 0 bases, there was a span of 5 bases. The CDR3 is 12 residues long. CDR3 sequence: CASRGMNTEAFF. The CDR3 nucleotides are TGTGCCAGCAGAGGGATGAACACTGAAGCTTTCTTT.

To note about this clone: The sample contains more than one DNA sequence encoding this CDR3. The chain joins TRBV11-2 to TRBJ1-1, with D perhaps TRBD1 (6 bases). V lost 2 bases and J 0 bases, leaving 7 bases between the germline ends. Germline CDR1 SGHAT, CDR2 FQNNGV. The CDR3 is 14 amino acids. The CDR3 DNA follows: TGTGCCAGCAGCTTAACAGGGCTGAACACTGAAGCTTTCTTT. It yields the protein CASSLTGLNTEAFF.

The chain combines TRBV5-5 with TRBJ2-5; 8 bases match TRBD2. This CDR3 spans 14 amino acids. CDR1 is SGHKS and CDR2 is YYEKEE in the germline V gene (reference sequence). V trimming: 4 bases; J trimming: 3 bases; junction bases outside the gene matches: 5. In DNA form, the CDR3 reads TGTGCCAGCAGCAAGCCGGGACTAGAAGAGACCCAGTACTTC. Protein: CASSKPGLEETQYF.

The genes are TRBV6-5 and TRBJ1-2; 9 bases are shared with TRBD1. The CDR3 extends over 13 amino acids. V shed 5 bases and J 7 bases; nucleotides not matched to a gene: 5. Germline V lookup: CDR1 MNHEY, CDR2 SVGAGI. The CDR3 DNA reads as TGTGCCAGCAGTCAGGGACAGGGCTTTGGCTACACCTTC. Its translation: CASSQGQGFGYTF.

The gene calls are TRBV11-2 and TRBJ1-2; the D is unclear. CDR1 is SGHAT, CDR2 FQNNGV, per germline. Trimming stripped 5 bases from V and 2 bases from J, with 9 bases between. The CDR3 runs 13 residues. The CDR3 loop reads CASSRVSNYGYTF. In DNA form, the CDR3 reads TGTGCCAGCAGCCGGGTTTCCAACTATGGCTACACCTTC.

The chain uses TRBV7-2 and TRBJ2-5, with D possibly matching TRBD2 (6 bases). CDR1 is SGHTA, CDR2 FQGNSA, per germline. This CDR3 has 14 amino acids. Trimming cost V 6 bases and J 5 bases, with 16 bases left between them. The CDR3 DNA is TGTGCCAGCAGACATAGGGGCGGGGTGGAGACCCAGTACTTC. Translation gives CASRHRGGVETQYF.